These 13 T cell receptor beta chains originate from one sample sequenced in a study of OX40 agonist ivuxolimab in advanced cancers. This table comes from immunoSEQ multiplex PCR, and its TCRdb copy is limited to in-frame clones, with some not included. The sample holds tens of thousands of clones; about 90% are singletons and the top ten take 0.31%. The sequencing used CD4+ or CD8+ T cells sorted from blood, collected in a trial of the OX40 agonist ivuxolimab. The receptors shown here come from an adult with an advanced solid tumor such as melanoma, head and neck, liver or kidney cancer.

The CDR3 reads CASGNQGNSGNTIYF. Here the CDR3 DNA reads TGTGCCAGCGGAAATCAGGGGAACTCTGGAAACACCATATATTTT. V is TRBV6-6 and J is TRBJ1-3; possibly TRBD1 for D (6 bases). The length of the CDR3 is 15 residues. Germline V gives CDR1 MNHNY, CDR2 SVGAGI (reference sequence). V lost 8 bases to trimming and J lost 0 bases, with 14 bases between them.

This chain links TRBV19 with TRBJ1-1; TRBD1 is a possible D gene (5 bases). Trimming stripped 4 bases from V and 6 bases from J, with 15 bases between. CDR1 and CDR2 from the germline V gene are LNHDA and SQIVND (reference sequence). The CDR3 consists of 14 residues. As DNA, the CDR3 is TGTGCCAGTAGTAGGTCAGGGAGTGGTCCTGAAGCTTTCTTT. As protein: CASSRSGSGPEAFF.

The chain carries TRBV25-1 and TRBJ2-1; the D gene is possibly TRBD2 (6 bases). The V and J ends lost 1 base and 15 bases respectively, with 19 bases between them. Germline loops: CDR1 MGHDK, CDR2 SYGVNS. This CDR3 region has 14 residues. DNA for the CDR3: TGTGCCAGCAGTGAATTATCAAACTCTAGCGCCCGGTTCTTC. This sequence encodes CASSELSNSSARFF.

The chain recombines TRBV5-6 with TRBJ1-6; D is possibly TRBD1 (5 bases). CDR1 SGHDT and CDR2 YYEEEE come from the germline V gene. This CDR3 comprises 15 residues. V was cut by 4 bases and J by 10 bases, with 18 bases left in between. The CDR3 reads CASSRTTAKGSPLHF. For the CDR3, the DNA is TGTGCCAGCAGCAGAACAACTGCCAAGGGGTCACCCCTCCACTTT.

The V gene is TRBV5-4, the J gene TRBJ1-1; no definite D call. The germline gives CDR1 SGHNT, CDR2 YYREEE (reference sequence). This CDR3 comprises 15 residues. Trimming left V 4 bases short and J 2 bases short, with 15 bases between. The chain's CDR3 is CASSPWSLGNTEAFF. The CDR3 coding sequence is TGTGCCAGCAGCCCTTGGTCCCTGGGTAACACTGAAGCTTTCTTT.

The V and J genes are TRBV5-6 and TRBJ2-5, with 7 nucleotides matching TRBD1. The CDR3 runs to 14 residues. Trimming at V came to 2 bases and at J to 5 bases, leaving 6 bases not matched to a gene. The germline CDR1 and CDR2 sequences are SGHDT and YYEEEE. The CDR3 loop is CASSFEGARETQYF. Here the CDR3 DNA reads TGTGCCAGCAGCTTTGAGGGGGCGAGGGAGACCCAGTACTTC.

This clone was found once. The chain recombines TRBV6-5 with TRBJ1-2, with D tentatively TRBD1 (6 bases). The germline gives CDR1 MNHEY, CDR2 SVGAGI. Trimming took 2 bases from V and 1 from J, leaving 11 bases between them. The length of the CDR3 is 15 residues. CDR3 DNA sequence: TGTGCCAGCAGTTACGCGGGGGGCATTAACTATGGCTACACCTTC. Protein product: CASSYAGGINYGYTF.

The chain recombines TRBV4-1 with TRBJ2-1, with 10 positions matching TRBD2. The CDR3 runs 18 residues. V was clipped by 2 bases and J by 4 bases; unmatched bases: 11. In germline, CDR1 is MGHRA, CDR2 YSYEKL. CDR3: CASSQLGRIAGGYNEQFF. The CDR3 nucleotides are TGCGCCAGCAGCCAACTTGGGCGGATAGCGGGGGGTTACAATGAGCAGTTCTTC.

CDR3 loop: CASSFSLSSYEQYF. CDR3 nucleotides: TGTGCCAGCAGCTTTAGCTTATCCTCCTACGAGCAGTACTTC. The chain has TRBV5-6 and TRBJ2-7; D is uncertain. Deletions cut 2 bases from V and 0 bases from J, with 9 bases between. The CDR3 totals 14 residues. Germline V gene sequence: CDR1 SGHDT, CDR2 YYEEEE.

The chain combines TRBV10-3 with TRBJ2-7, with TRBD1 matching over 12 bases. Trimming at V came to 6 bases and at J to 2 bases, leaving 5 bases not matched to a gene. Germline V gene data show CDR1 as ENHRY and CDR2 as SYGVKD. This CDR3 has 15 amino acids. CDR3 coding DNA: TGTGCCATCAGCTCCCGGGACAGGGGGCCCTACGAGCAGTACTTC. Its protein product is CAISSRDRGPYEQYF.

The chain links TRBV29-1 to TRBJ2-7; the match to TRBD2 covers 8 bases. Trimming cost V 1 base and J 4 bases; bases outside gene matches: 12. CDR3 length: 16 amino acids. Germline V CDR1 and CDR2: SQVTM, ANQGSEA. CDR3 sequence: CSVEGDQRESPYEQYF. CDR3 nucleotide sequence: TGCAGCGTTGAAGGGGATCAGCGGGAGTCACCTTACGAGCAGTACTTC.

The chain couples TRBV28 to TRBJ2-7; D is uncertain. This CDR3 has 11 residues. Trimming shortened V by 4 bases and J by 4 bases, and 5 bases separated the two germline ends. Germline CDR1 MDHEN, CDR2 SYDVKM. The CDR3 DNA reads TGTGCCAGCAGTTCTACTTACGAGCAGTACTTC. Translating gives CASSSTYEQYF.

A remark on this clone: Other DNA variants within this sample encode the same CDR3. The DNA of the CDR3 is TGTGCCAGCAGCGTAGAGGTAAACACTGAAGCTTTCTTT. This sequence encodes CASSVEVNTEAFF. The rearrangement uses TRBV9 and TRBJ1-1; D gene ambiguous. The CDR3 consists of 13 residues. Germline V gene sequence: CDR1 SGDLS, CDR2 YYNGEE. Between the trimmed V and J ends, which lost 0 bases and 2 bases, there was a span of 5 bases.